The clone carrying this T cell receptor (beta chain) occurred many times. Its specificity is not known. V was shortened by 3 bases and J by 1 base, with 14 bases between the two germline ends. Germline CDR1 reads SNHLY; CDR2 reads FYNNEI. The length of the CDR3 is 16 residues. From roughly 400 ng of RNA, a library with molecular barcoded alpha/delta and beta/gamma adaptors was made. TCRdb analysed the reads with MiXCR anew, one entry per CDR3 protein. Of tens of thousands of distinct CDR3 sequences in the sample, 20% to 25% were seen once. This sample was included in a study of read filtering for tumor transcriptome and immune sequencing. Study-level information: By R-ISS, stages I, II and III held around 8, 15 and 7 patients. Per sample, TCR-region reads ranged about 4.05 to 11 million by IR-seq, 85 to 1273 by RNA-seq. Overall study findings and caveats: Dropping single-read clonotypes raised IR-seq and RNA-seq shared-clonotype correlation.

The chain links TRBV2 to TRBJ2-3, with D perhaps TRBD2 (6 bases). The sequencing sample was made of a population of CD138-negative cells sorted from bone marrow. The sequence was obtained from a donor aged 40 or over with multiple myeloma. The CDR3 loop reads CASSDGTGVRTDTQYF. CDR3 in DNA: TGTGCCAGCAGTGACGGAACGGGAGTTCGCACAGATACGCAGTATTTT. Based on the CDR3 plus reference TRBV2 and TRBJ2-3, the full variable domain is EPEVTQTPSHQVTQMGQEVILRCVPISNHLYFYWYRQILGQKVEFLVSFYNNEISEKSEIFDDQFSVERPDGSNFTLKIRSTKLEDSAMYFCASSDGTGVRTDTQYFGPGTRLTVL.